Each of the 3 T cell receptor beta chains below was sequenced from the same sample in a study of CD8 T cells in Susac syndrome. Reverse transcription of about 0.45 to 1 ug RNA used random hexamers. Using its own MiXCR run on the immunoSEQ multiplex PCR reads, TCRdb lists one record per CDR3 protein. The profile shows hundreds of thousands of distinct CDR3 sequences, about 89% of them singletons. Specimen: CD8+ T cells from PBMCs. These receptor sequences come from a human donor with multiple sclerosis.

This chain connects TRBV29-1 to TRBJ2-7; maybe TRBD1 (5 bases). CDR1 and CDR2 from the germline V gene are SQVTM and ANQGSEA. Trimming stripped 7 bases from V and 2 bases from J, with 12 bases between. CDR3 length: 12 amino acids. The CDR3 loop is CSALGLAYEQYF. The DNA for the CDR3 is TGCAGCGCCCTGGGGCTAGCCTACGAGCAGTACTTC.

The rearrangement links TRBV15 to TRBJ1-5; 8 bases agree with TRBD1. Per germline, CDR1 LNHNV and CDR2 YYDKDF (reference sequence). This CDR3 spans 15 amino acids. J was trimmed by 2 bases and V by 5 bases; bases with no gene match: 5. CDR3 region: CATSFQGAGNQPQHF. CDR3 DNA: TGTGCCACCAGCTTTCAGGGGGCAGGCAATCAGCCCCAGCATTTT.

J is TRBJ2-7 and V is TRBV7-3; D gene ambiguous. This CDR3 region has 14 residues. V was trimmed by 5 bases and J by 0 bases, leaving 11 bases between them. CDR1 is SGHTA, CDR2 FQGTGA, per germline. The DNA of the CDR3 is TGTGCCAGCAGCCCGCATAGGAGCTCCTACGAGCAGTACTTC. It specifies CASSPHRSSYEQYF.